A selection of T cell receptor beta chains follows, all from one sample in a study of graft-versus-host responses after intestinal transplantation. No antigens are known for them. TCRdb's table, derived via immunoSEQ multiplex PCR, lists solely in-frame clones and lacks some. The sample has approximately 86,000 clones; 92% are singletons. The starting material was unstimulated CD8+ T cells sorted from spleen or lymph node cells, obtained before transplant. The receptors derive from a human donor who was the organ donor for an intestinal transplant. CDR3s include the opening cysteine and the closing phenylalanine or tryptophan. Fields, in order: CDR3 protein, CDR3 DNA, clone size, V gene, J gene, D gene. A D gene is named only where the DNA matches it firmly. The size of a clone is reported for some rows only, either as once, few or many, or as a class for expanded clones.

CASSLMGASSGAGELFF	TGTGCCAGCAGTTTAATGGGGGCGTCCTCGGGCGCCGGGGAGCTGTTTTTT	NA	TRBV28	TRBJ2-2	NA
CASSSAYTDTQYF	TGTGCCAGTAGTAGCGCCTACACAGATACGCAGTATTTT	NA	TRBV19	TRBJ2-3	NA
CASSIGTGLMNTEAFF	TGTGCCAGTAGTATAGGTACAGGGCTCATGAACACTGAAGCTTTCTTT	NA	TRBV19	TRBJ1-1	NA
CASSYGDSPNTEAFF	TGTGCCAGCAGTTACGGGGACAGCCCGAACACTGAAGCTTTCTTT	NA	TRBV28	TRBJ1-1	TRBD1
CASSQPMNTQKKPQHF	TGTGCCAGCAGCCAACCAATGAACACCCAAAAAAAGCCCCAGCATTTT	once	TRBV16	TRBJ1-5	NA
CSVEVLLGHSKQEQYGYTF	TGCAGCGTTGAAGTCCTCCTCGGCCATTCTAAACAGGAACAGTATGGCTACACCTTC	NA	TRBV29-1	TRBJ1-2	NA
CSVVRGRADTQYF	TGCAGCGTTGTCAGGGGGCGAGCGGATACGCAGTATTTT	NA	TRBV29-1	TRBJ2-3	TRBD1
CASSLSQHPSEQYF	TGTGCCAGCAGCTTGAGTCAACACCCCTCCGAGCAGTACTTC	NA	TRBV5-4	TRBJ2-7	NA
CASSIGHGTDTQYF	TGTGCCAGCAGCATCGGACACGGCACAGATACGCAGTATTTT	once	TRBV14	TRBJ2-3	NA
CASSTTGHEQYF	TGCGCCAGCAGCACGACAGGGCACGAGCAGTACTTC	NA	TRBV5-1	TRBJ2-7	TRBD1
CSVEDGAGPYGYTF	TGCAGCGTTGAAGATGGGGCAGGGCCCTATGGCTACACCTTC	NA	TRBV29-1	TRBJ1-2	NA
CSVDPGQGLYNEQFF	TGCAGCGTTGATCCCGGACAGGGACTCTACAATGAGCAGTTCTTC	NA	TRBV29-1	TRBJ2-1	TRBD1
CASSDRTGGNEQFF	TGTGCCAGCAGCGACCGGACAGGTGGGAATGAGCAGTTCTTC	NA	TRBV9	TRBJ2-1	TRBD1
CASSPDIGPEKLFF	TGCGCCAGCAGCCCGGACATTGGGCCTGAAAAACTGTTTTTT	few	TRBV5-1	TRBJ1-4	NA
CSVAPRGSDYGYTF	TGCAGCGTTGCCCCTAGGGGGTCAGACTATGGCTACACCTTC	NA	TRBV29-1	TRBJ1-2	NA
CASSQVGRPYEQYF	TGCGCCAGCAGCCAAGTGGGCAGGCCCTACGAGCAGTACTTC	once	TRBV4-1	TRBJ2-7	NA
CASSQGQTLTGVAEAFF	TGCGCCAGCAGCCAAGGTCAAACCCTAACAGGGGTGGCTGAAGCTTTCTTT	NA	TRBV4-1	TRBJ1-1	TRBD1
CASSPFGQLITDTQYF	TGTGCCAGCAGCCCCTTTGGGCAGCTCATCACAGATACGCAGTATTTT	NA	TRBV9	TRBJ2-3	NA
CASSHASGTGDSPLHF	TGTGCCAGCAGCCACGCCTCCGGGACAGGGGATTCACCCCTCCACTTT	NA	TRBV4-2	TRBJ1-6	TRBD1
CASSRVIQETQYF	TGCGCCAGCAGTCGAGTTATCCAAGAGACCCAGTACTTC	NA	TRBV4-1	TRBJ2-5	NA
CASSFAGQGHLYNEQFF	TGTGCCAGCAGTTTTGCGGGACAGGGGCACCTATACAATGAGCAGTTCTTC	NA	TRBV27	TRBJ2-1	TRBD1
CASSGRTSGEVDEQFF	TGTGCCAGCAGCGGCCGGACTAGCGGGGAGGTCGATGAGCAGTTCTTC	NA	TRBV9	TRBJ2-1	TRBD2
CASSSDSDRDTQLELFF	TGTGCCAGCAGCTCCGATTCAGACCGGGACACCCAACTAGAACTGTTTTTT	NA	TRBV5-6	TRBJ1-4	NA
CASSQVGTGTGYGYTF	TGCGCCAGCAGCCAAGTGGGGACAGGGACGGGGTATGGCTACACCTTC	NA	TRBV4-3	TRBJ1-2	TRBD1
CASSVGSSGTQYF	TGTGCCAGCAGTGTGGGTAGTTCGGGGACCCAGTACTTC	NA	TRBV27	TRBJ2-5	NA
CASSSEGTGNEQFF	TGCGCCAGCAGCTCCGAAGGCACGGGCAATGAGCAGTTCTTC	NA	TRBV5-1	TRBJ2-1	NA
CASSQGLAGGRFTDTQYF	TGCGCCAGCAGCCAAGGTCTAGCGGGGGGGCGATTCACAGATACGCAGTATTTT	once	TRBV4-1	TRBJ2-3	TRBD2
CASSQDLVRDNYEQYF	TGCGCCAGCAGCCAAGATCTAGTCAGGGACAACTACGAGCAGTACTTC	NA	TRBV4-1	TRBJ2-7	NA
CASSGRNTEAFF	TGTGCCAGTAGTGGCCGGAACACTGAAGCTTTCTTT	NA	TRBV19	TRBJ1-1	NA
CASSPRGVNYGYTF	TGTGCCAGCAGTCCCCGGGGGGTTAACTATGGCTACACCTTC	NA	TRBV27	TRBJ1-2	NA
CASSQGGIGTGETQYF	TGCGCCAGCAGCCAAGGAGGGATCGGGACTGGGGAGACCCAGTACTTC	NA	TRBV4-1	TRBJ2-5	NA
CASSRDRDRGSETQYF	TGTGCCAGCAGCCGGGACCGGGACAGGGGATCCGAGACCCAGTACTTC	NA	TRBV9	TRBJ2-5	TRBD1
CASSQDGGPGTEAFF	TGCGCCAGCAGCCAAGACGGGGGGCCGGGCACTGAAGCTTTCTTT	NA	TRBV4-3	TRBJ1-1	NA
CASGYQTTRNNEQFF	TGTGCCAGCGGATATCAAACCACTAGAAACAATGAGCAGTTCTTC	NA	TRBV27	TRBJ2-1	NA
CASSPGAYEQYF	TGTGCCAGTAGCCCGGGGGCCTACGAGCAGTACTTC	NA	TRBV19	TRBJ2-7	NA
CASSGKGLAEQETQYF	TGTGCCAGCAGCGGGAAGGGACTAGCGGAGCAAGAGACCCAGTACTTC	NA	TRBV5-4	TRBJ2-5	TRBD2
CSVGGGGYEQYF	TGCAGCGTGGGGGGGGGCGGCTACGAGCAGTACTTC	NA	TRBV29-1	TRBJ2-7	NA
CASSLEGRDNQPQHF	TGTGCCAGCAGCTTAGAAGGGAGGGACAATCAGCCCCAGCATTTT	once	TRBV7-2	TRBJ1-5	NA
CASSDLGQGNYGYTF	TGTGCCAGCAGTGACCTGGGACAGGGTAACTATGGCTACACCTTC	NA	TRBV6-4	TRBJ1-2	TRBD1
CASSGSALYGYTF	TGTGCCAGTAGTGGCAGCGCTCTCTATGGCTACACCTTC	NA	TRBV19	TRBJ1-2	NA
CASSPGTAAGEQYF	TGTGCCAGCAGTCCGGGGACAGCCGCCGGGGAGCAGTACTTC	NA	TRBV27	TRBJ2-5	TRBD1
CASSIRLAGGLVGNEQFF	TGCGCCAGCAGCATCCGACTAGCGGGGGGGCTGGTGGGCAATGAGCAGTTCTTC	NA	TRBV5-1	TRBJ2-1	TRBD2
CASSSYVDPSSGANVLTF	TGTGCCAGCAGTTCCTACGTAGATCCGAGCTCTGGGGCCAACGTCCTGACTTTC	NA	TRBV27	TRBJ2-6	NA
CASSRDRGASYEQYF	TGTGCCAGCAGTCGGGACAGGGGGGCTTCCTACGAGCAGTACTTC	NA	TRBV6-1	TRBJ2-7	TRBD1
CASIENAGGSDTQYF	TGTGCCAGTATAGAAAACGCGGGGGGATCAGATACGCAGTATTTT	NA	TRBV19	TRBJ2-3	TRBD2
CASSQTSGVEQYF	TGCGCCAGCAGCCAAACATCAGGGGTCGAGCAGTACTTC	NA	TRBV4-1	TRBJ2-7	NA
CASSLVAGGTDTQYF	TGTGCCAGCAGCTTAGTTGCGGGGGGCACAGATACGCAGTATTTT	once	TRBV7-9	TRBJ2-3	TRBD2
CASSQGLGAYEQYF	TGCGCCAGCAGCCAAGGGTTGGGGGCATACGAGCAGTACTTC	NA	TRBV4-1	TRBJ2-7	NA
CASSLETGPTEAFF	TGTGCCAGTAGTCTCGAGACAGGGCCCACTGAAGCTTTCTTT	NA	TRBV19	TRBJ1-1	TRBD1
CASSLGRQYEQYF	TGTGCCAGCAGTTTAGGCAGACAATACGAGCAGTACTTC	once	TRBV27	TRBJ2-7	NA
CASQDRGYSPLHF	TGTGCCAGCCAGGACAGGGGATATTCACCCCTCCACTTT	NA	TRBV19	TRBJ1-6	TRBD1
CASSPTAVADTQYF	TGTGCCAGCAGCCCCACAGCGGTTGCAGATACGCAGTATTTT	NA	TRBV11-2	TRBJ2-3	NA
CSAPDTYEQYF	TGCAGTGCCCCGGACACCTACGAGCAGTACTTC	NA	TRBV20-1	TRBJ2-7	NA